The entry below describes one TCR beta chain. This entry is derived from a study of technical replicates of blood from a few donors. Clones were read by immunoSEQ multiplex PCR, and TCRdb kept only the in-frame ones, dropping some. The sample holds under 100,000 clones, approximately 97% seen once. V lost 5 bases and J 2 bases, leaving 14 bases between the germline ends. The CDR3 is 15 amino acids. From germline, CDR1 is SGHNT and CDR2 YENEEA. V gene TRBV11-3 combines with J gene TRBJ2-3; D perhaps matches TRBD2 (6 bases). This sequence originates from a human donor in good health. Sample: T cells isolated from PBMCs. The CDR3: CASSPGTQATDTQYF. The DNA of the CDR3 is TGTGCCAGCAGCCCCGGGACTCAAGCCACAGATACGCAGTATTTT.